The 29 T cell receptor beta chains given below trace back to one sample, sequenced in a study of beta chain features in type 1 diabetes. Points from the study as a whole: Within each of all four CD4+ subsets, Type 1 diabetes patients had TCRB CDR3s that were moderately but significantly shorter.

These receptors are not linked to any known antigen. Since all of the isolated RNA was reverse transcribed, expressed TCRB transcripts were what got sequenced. Data came from immunoSEQ multiplex PCR; TCRdb stores just in-frame clones and leaves some out. The table has 230,000 or so clones, 16% seen once. The material sequenced was naive CD4+ T cells from blood. The source of these receptors is a man aged 25 to 40 with type 1 diabetes.

The rearrangement uses TRBV18 and TRBJ2-3, with 11 nucleotides matching TRBD2. The trim removed 5 bases at V and 4 bases at J, leaving 8 bases unmatched. From germline, CDR1 is KGHSH and CDR2 LQKENI. CDR3 size: 16 residues. CDR3 coding DNA: TGTGCCAGCTCAACATCGACTAGCGGGACGGCAGATACGCAGTATTTT. Translated, it gives CASSTSTSGTADTQYF.

This chain uses TRBV12-5 with TRBJ2-1; D is undetermined. The germline V gene has CDR1 LGHNT and CDR2 FRNRAP. The CDR3 runs 15 residues. V lost 7 bases and J lost 2, with 15 bases in between. In DNA, the CDR3 is TGTGCTAGTGCCTTGGGCCGGGCGCCCTACAATGAGCAGTTCTTC. Protein: CASALGRAPYNEQFF.

The chain combines TRBV29-1 with TRBJ2-7, with TRBD1 identical over 10 bases. Germline V gene sequence: CDR1 SQVTM, CDR2 ANQGSEA. With 7 bases clipped from V and 2 bases from J, the junction kept 8 bases outside the gene matches. This CDR3 is 14 amino acids long. In nucleotides, the CDR3 is TGCAGCGCGACCGGGACAGGGGTCCCCTACGAGCAGTACTTC. Encoded protein: CSATGTGVPYEQYF.

This clone has just a few counts. The CDR3 here is CASSQEDRVNQPQHF. The CDR3 DNA reads as TGCGCCAGCAGCCAAGAGGACAGGGTCAATCAGCCCCAGCATTTT. The J gene is TRBJ1-5, the V gene TRBV4-1, with 8 bases lining up with TRBD1. CDR3 length: 15 amino acids. Germline V CDR1 and CDR2: MGHRA, YSYEKL. Losses at the gene ends were 0 bases for V and 3 bases for J; bases not matched to a gene: 1.

This sequence joins TRBV30 and TRBJ1-1, with unresolved D. Germline V gives CDR1 GTSNPN, CDR2 SVGIG (reference sequence). V lost 2 bases, J lost 1 base, and 8 bases lay in between. CDR3 length: 13 residues. The CDR3 DNA sequence: TGTGCCTGGAGTACGACTGGGAACACTGAAGCTTTCTTT. Its protein product is CAWSTTGNTEAFF.

This clone was found a few times. The chain uses TRBV27 and TRBJ2-6; 7 bases map to TRBD1. Germline V CDR1 and CDR2: MNHEY, SMNVEV (reference sequence). The ends lost 2 bases at V and 2 bases at J; junction bases unmatched: 0. This CDR3 has 15 amino acids. DNA for the CDR3: TGTGCCAGCAGTTTACAGGGGGCTGGGGCCAACGTCCTGACTTTC. Its protein is CASSLQGAGANVLTF.

The chain carries TRBV15 and TRBJ2-5, with 8 bases identical to TRBD2. Germline assignment: CDR1 LNHNV and CDR2 YYDKDF (reference sequence). J was trimmed by 1 base and V by 0 bases; bases with no gene match: 4. This CDR3 has 16 residues. The CDR3 region is CATSRDAGRGQETQYF. CDR3 coding DNA: TGTGCCACCAGCAGAGATGCCGGGAGGGGCCAAGAGACCCAGTACTTC.

This clone was found a few times. The chain couples TRBV11-3 to TRBJ2-3; 7 nucleotides match TRBD2. V shed 0 bases, J shed 0 bases, and the junction held 6 bases outside the gene matches. The CDR3 has 17 amino acids. Germline CDR1 reads SGHNT; CDR2 reads YENEEA. The CDR3 here is CASSLDHSGASTDTQYF. The CDR3 bases are TGTGCCAGCAGCTTAGATCACAGCGGGGCTAGCACAGATACGCAGTATTTT. The variable domain in full, with the rest retrieved from reference TRBV11-3 and TRBJ2-3, is EAGVVQSPRYKIIEKKQPVAFWCNPISGHNTLYWYLQNLGQGPELLIRYENEEAVDDSQLPKDRFSAERLKGVDSTLKIQPAELGDSAVYLCASSLDHSGASTDTQYFGPGTRLTVL.

This clone was counted between two and nine times. The gene calls are TRBV5-4 and TRBJ2-3, with TRBD2 identical over 13 bases. Trimming removed 10 bases from V and 8 bases from J; junction bases left unmatched: 7. Germline V gene lookup returns CDR1 SGHNT and CDR2 YYREEE (reference sequence). The CDR3 spans 13 residues. DNA of the CDR3: TGTGCCGGTGGACTAGCGGGAGTTGCTACGCAGTATTTT. This translates into CAGGLAGVATQYF. Complete variable domain (other parts from reference TRBV5-4 and TRBJ2-3): ETGVTQSPTHLIKTRGQQVTLRCSSQSGHNTVSWYQQALGQGPQFIFQYYREEENGRGNFPPRFSGLQFPNYSSELNVNALELDDSALYLCAGGLAGVATQYFGPGTRLTVL.

This rearrangement joins TRBV20-1 to TRBJ2-7, with D unclear. Germline-derived CDR1 and CDR2 are DFQATT and SNEGSKA (reference sequence). The CDR3 has 11 amino acids. The ends were cut back, 7 bases at V and 3 bases at J, with 10 bases in the middle. In DNA, the CDR3 is TGCAGTGTTGCAGGTAACTACGAGCAGTACTTC. Protein: CSVAGNYEQYF.

This clone was recorded a few times. DNA of the CDR3: TGTGCCAGCATACGAAACTATGGCTACACCTTC. It codes for CASIRNYGYTF. The chain carries TRBV2 and TRBJ1-2; D unclear. V was trimmed by 7 bases and J by 2 bases, leaving 5 bases between them. Germline values: CDR1 SNHLY, CDR2 FYNNEI. The CDR3 covers 11 residues.

This clone was counted only a few times. Other DNA sequences from this sample encode an identical CDR3 as well. This chain uses TRBV5-4 with TRBJ2-3; no clear D. The V gene's germline CDR1 is SGHNT and CDR2 YYREEE (reference sequence). V shed 4 bases and J shed 3 bases, with 6 bases lying between them. This CDR3 has 12 residues. CDR3 in amino acids: CASSLETDTQYF. The CDR3 nucleotides read TGTGCCAGCAGCCTAGAAACAGATACGCAGTATTTT.

The rearrangement uses TRBV29-1 and TRBJ2-3, with D perhaps matching TRBD2 (6 bases). The V gene's germline CDR1 is SQVTM and CDR2 ANQGSEA. Trimming shortened V by 1 base and J by 0 bases, and 11 bases separated the two germline ends. The CDR3 runs to 15 residues. Here the CDR3 reads CSVEVLAGSTDTQYF. DNA for the CDR3: TGCAGCGTTGAAGTTTTGGCGGGGAGCACAGATACGCAGTATTTT.

In its sample, this clone was seen a few times. The rearrangement links TRBV19 to TRBJ2-1; tentatively, D is TRBD1 or TRBD2 (6 bases each). Trimming shortened V by 10 bases and J by 13 bases, and 20 bases separated the two germline ends. The CDR3 spans 12 residues. The germline gives CDR1 LNHDA, CDR2 SQIVND (reference sequence). This CDR3 is CAILEGVTPQFF. The CDR3 DNA is TGTGCCATCCTGGAGGGGGTTACCCCCCAGTTCTTC.

This clone was detected a few times. This chain links TRBV7-2 with TRBJ2-7; 8 nucleotides line up with TRBD1. CDR1 is SGHTA, CDR2 FQGNSA, per germline. The CDR3 loop spans 16 amino acids. The J segment lost 4 bases and the V segment lost 4 bases, leaving 12 bases of the junction unmatched. The CDR3 region has the DNA TGTGCCAGCAGCTCTCTAACAGGGGGGCGCGAATACGAGCAGTACTTC. It specifies CASSSLTGGREYEQYF.

A few counts support this clone. This sequence joins TRBV28 and TRBJ2-7; tentative D call: TRBD1 (6 bases). Trimming shortened V by 3 bases and J by 3 bases, and 12 bases separated the two germline ends. The V gene's germline CDR1 is MDHEN and CDR2 SYDVKM. The CDR3 loop spans 14 amino acids. The CDR3 protein is CASSLGTPVYEQYF. CDR3 nucleotides: TGTGCCAGCAGTTTGGGGACACCGGTCTACGAGCAGTACTTC. Looking up the rest from reference TRBV28 and TRBJ2-7 gives the full variable domain: DVKVTQSSRYLVKRTGEKVFLECVQDMDHENMFWYRQDPGLGLRLIYFSYDVKMKEKGDIPEGYSVSREKKERFSLILESASTNQTSMYLCASSLGTPVYEQYFGPGTRLTVT.

This clone was seen more than once but under ten times. This rearrangement joins TRBV29-1 to TRBJ2-3; 8 positions agree with TRBD2. The CDR3 totals 17 residues. V was clipped by 7 bases and J by 0 bases; unmatched bases: 15. Germline V gene data show CDR1 as SQVTM and CDR2 as ANQGSEA. CDR3 sequence: CSARPGSGSPSTDTQYF. The CDR3 nucleotides read TGCAGCGCCCGCCCGGGAAGCGGGAGCCCTAGCACAGATACGCAGTATTTT.

CDR3 sequence (DNA): TGTGCCAGCAGCTTACAGGGGGCGGCTGGCTACACCTTC. Protein sequence: CASSLQGAAGYTF. The chain employs TRBV7-9 and TRBJ1-2; 8 nucleotides match TRBD1. Germline assignment: CDR1 SEHNR and CDR2 FQNEAQ (reference sequence). The CDR3 has 13 amino acids. V shed 2 bases, J shed 7 bases, and the junction held 3 bases outside the gene matches.

This clone was counted a few times. This chain links TRBV7-9 with TRBJ2-5; D perhaps matches TRBD2 (6 bases). Germline V gives CDR1 SEHNR, CDR2 FQNEAQ (reference sequence). The CDR3 extends over 15 amino acids. V dropped 2 bases and J dropped 2 bases, with 12 bases sitting between them. The CDR3 spells CASSLTIGGQETQYF. The CDR3 nucleotides are TGTGCCAGCAGCTTAACAATCGGGGGACAAGAGACCCAGTACTTC.

This clone was observed a few times. This chain joins TRBV7-9 and TRBJ2-1, with D maybe TRBD2 (5 bases). The V end lost 4 bases, the J end lost 0 bases, and 13 bases lay between the germline ends. Germline V gene data show CDR1 as SEHNR and CDR2 as FQNEAQ (reference sequence). CDR3 length: 16 residues. The DNA of the CDR3 is TGTGCCAGCAGCTCCACTCCGGGATACTCCTACAATGAGCAGTTCTTC. This gives the protein CASSSTPGYSYNEQFF.

DNA for the CDR3: TGTGCCAGCAGCCTCCGGGACAGAAACACCGGGGAGCTGTTTTTT. This encodes CASSLRDRNTGELFF. The chain carries TRBV13 and TRBJ2-2, with 7 bases matching TRBD1. Germline lookup yields CDR1 PRHDT and CDR2 FYEKMQ (reference sequence). CDR3 length equals 15 residues. J gave up 2 bases and V 5 bases, and 5 bases lay outside the gene matches. The variable domain in full, with the rest retrieved from reference TRBV13 and TRBJ2-2, is AAGVIQSPRHLIKEKRETATLKCYPIPRHDTVYWYQQGPGQDPQFLISFYEKMQSDKGSIPDRFSAQQFSDYHSELNMSSLELGDSALYFCASSLRDRNTGELFFGEGSRLTVL.

The chain employs TRBV11-2 and TRBJ2-1; D possibly corresponds to TRBD2 (6 bases). The CDR3 loop spans 15 amino acids. V was trimmed by 5 bases and J by 1 base, leaving 12 bases between them. The germline gives CDR1 SGHAT, CDR2 FQNNGV. In DNA, the CDR3 is TGTGCCAGCAGCCAACTAGCTAGATCCTACAATGAGCAGTTCTTC. Amino acid sequence: CASSQLARSYNEQFF.

This chain uses TRBV9 with TRBJ2-3; weak D call: TRBD2 (6 bases). Between the trimmed V and J ends, which lost 5 bases and 1 base, there was a span of 20 bases. From germline, CDR1 is SGDLS and CDR2 YYNGEE. The CDR3 is made up of 17 amino acids. The CDR3 loop reads CASRTGLTNIRTDTQYF. DNA of the CDR3: TGTGCCAGCAGAACGGGACTGACCAACATTCGCACAGATACGCAGTATTTT.

Only a few counts were recorded for this clone. The chain combines TRBV10-3 with TRBJ2-2; D remains ambiguous. The germline V gene has CDR1 ENHRY and CDR2 SYGVKD. This CDR3 is 14 amino acids long. The V end lost 3 bases, the J end lost 2 bases, and 7 bases lay between the germline ends. The chain's CDR3 is CAISDSANTGELFF. DNA for the CDR3: TGTGCCATCAGTGATTCAGCTAACACCGGGGAGCTGTTTTTT.

The chain employs TRBV29-1 and TRBJ2-7, with D perhaps TRBD2 (5 bases). CDR1 is SQVTM and CDR2 is ANQGSEA in the germline V gene. The V gene lost 4 bases and the J gene lost 3 bases, with 16 bases spanning the gap. The CDR3 is made up of 14 amino acids. In DNA, the CDR3 is TGCAGCGTTGCCCGGACGGGGATTAACTACGAGCAGTACTTC. Its protein product is CSVARTGINYEQYF.

The genes are TRBV30 and TRBJ2-2; TRBD1 matches at 11 bases. Germline loops: CDR1 GTSNPN, CDR2 SVGIG (reference sequence). This CDR3 has 16 amino acids. V shed 0 bases and J 2 bases; nucleotides not matched to a gene: 2. CDR3 in amino acids: CAWSVRTGGNTGELFF. As DNA, the CDR3 is TGTGCCTGGAGTGTAAGGACAGGGGGCAACACCGGGGAGCTGTTTTTT.

Turning to this clone: Other DNA sequences within the sample encode an identical CDR3. The rearrangement uses TRBV7-2 and TRBJ2-7; D is ambiguous. The CDR3 sequence is 11 residues long. The V and J ends lost 8 bases and 2 bases respectively, with 7 bases between them. Germline loops: CDR1 SGHTA, CDR2 FQGNSA. The chain's CDR3 is CASSSTYEQYF. CDR3 nucleotide sequence: TGTGCCAGCTCTTCGACCTACGAGCAGTACTTC.

This chain joins TRBV7-9 and TRBJ2-3, with 15 bases fitting TRBD2. The CDR3 covers 17 residues. The V gene end was trimmed by 5 bases and the J gene end by 2 bases; junction bases not matched to a gene: 5. The germline V gene has CDR1 SEHNR and CDR2 FQNEAQ (reference sequence). CDR3 nucleotide sequence: TGTGCCAGCAGCCCGGGACTAGCGGGAGGCCACACAGATACGCAGTATTTT. It is translated as CASSPGLAGGHTDTQYF.

There are a few counts of this clone. The V and J genes are TRBV4-2 and TRBJ2-5, with D tentatively TRBD1 (5 bases). In germline, CDR1 is LGHNA, CDR2 YNFKEQ. With 1 base removed from V and 5 bases from J, the gap between germline ends came to 14 bases. The CDR3 runs 15 residues. CDR3 sequence: CASSQGTTVAETQYF. In nucleotides, the CDR3 is TGTGCCAGCAGCCAAGGTACGACAGTTGCTGAGACCCAGTACTTC.